The 9 T cell receptor beta chains given below trace back to one sample, sequenced in a study of T-cell memory formation after mild COVID-19. TCRdb passed the 5' RACE reads through MiXCR, listing each CDR3 protein once. The repertoire consists of 450,000 to 650,000 distinct CDR3 sequences, with 20% to 25% occurring once and the leading ten covering about 8.7%. The sample comprised PBMCs or a T cell subset sorted from them (not recorded which). These receptors were obtained from an adult woman who had mild COVID-19 (a few samples of this study predate the infection). Cell type and time point are not known.

The chain links TRBV7-2 to TRBJ2-5; D is unresolved. CDR1 is SGHTA and CDR2 is FQGNSA in the germline V gene. The germline V and J ends were trimmed by 5 bases and 5 bases, with 12 bases remaining between them. CDR3 length: 13 amino acids. CDR3 residues: CASSAGVRETQYF. The CDR3 coding sequence is TGTGCCAGCAGCGCTGGAGTCAGGGAGACCCAGTACTTC. The whole variable domain, filled in from reference TRBV7-2 and TRBJ2-5, reads GAGVSQSPSNKVTEKGKDVELRCDPISGHTALYWYRQSLGQGLEFLIYFQGNSAPDKSGLPSDRFSAERTGGSVSTLTIQRTQQEDSAVYLCASSAGVRETQYFGPGTRLLVL.

J is TRBJ2-7 and V is TRBV21-1; the table calls TRBD2, which could not be checked here. TRBV21-1 constitutes a pseudogene. The CDR3 extends over 17 amino acids. CDR3 residues: CASSKEGGLAGSYEQYF. The DNA of the CDR3 is TGTGCCAGCAGCAAAGAAGGGGGACTAGCGGGTTCCTACGAGCAGTACTTC.

This clonotype was observed a handful of times. V is TRBV29-1 and J is TRBJ2-3; D may be TRBD2 (6 bases). This CDR3 has 13 residues. V shed 8 bases and J shed 5 bases, with 17 bases lying between them. In germline, CDR1 is SQVTM, CDR2 ANQGSEA. CDR3 in DNA: TGCAGCTTTAGCCCGGGAGTGCGAGATACGCAGTATTTT. Amino acids: CSFSPGVRDTQYF.

The rearrangement links TRBV27 to TRBJ2-3; D tentatively fits TRBD1 or TRBD2 (5 bases each). V shed 2 bases and J shed 4 bases, with 16 bases lying between them. Per the germline V gene, CDR1 is MNHEY and CDR2 is SMNVEV (reference sequence). CDR3 size: 16 residues. The CDR3 DNA follows: TGTGCCAGCAGTTTACGGGACCACCGGCTATCAGATACGCAGTATTTT. Protein product: CASSLRDHRLSDTQYF.

V gene TRBV20-1 combines with J gene TRBJ1-1, with D perhaps matching TRBD1 (5 bases). Per germline, CDR1 DFQATT and CDR2 SNEGSKA (reference sequence). The CDR3 contains 14 residues. V shed 5 bases and J shed 0 bases, with 13 bases lying between them. CDR3 sequence reads: CSAGADRLNTEAFF. DNA of the CDR3: TGCAGTGCTGGAGCTGACAGACTGAACACTGAAGCTTTCTTT.

In its sample, this clonotype was seen many times. DNA of the CDR3: TGTGCCAGCAGCCCCAGGAACACTGAAGCTTTCTTT. Its translation is CASSPRNTEAFF. The V gene is TRBV18, the J gene TRBJ1-1; D gene unclear. In germline, CDR1 is KGHSH, CDR2 LQKENI. The CDR3 extends over 12 amino acids. V lost 8 bases to trimming and J lost 1 base, with 8 bases between them.

The V gene is TRBV25-1, the J gene TRBJ2-5; TRBD2 aligns across 12 bases. The CDR3 contains 16 residues. Germline lookup yields CDR1 MGHDK and CDR2 SYGVNS. Trimming removed 4 bases from V and 3 bases from J; junction bases left unmatched: 6. For the CDR3, the DNA is TGTGCCAGCAGTGCCCCTCGGACTAGCGGGAAAGAGACCCAGTACTTC. Residues: CASSAPRTSGKETQYF.

This clonotype was found a few times. The chain links TRBV6-1 to TRBJ1-5; D may be TRBD1 (6 bases). This CDR3 region has 15 residues. V was trimmed by 6 bases and J by 0 bases, leaving 12 bases between them. Germline CDR1 is MNHNS and CDR2 is SASEGT. CDR3 in amino acids: CASRDGQTSNQPQHF. The CDR3, as DNA: TGTGCCAGCAGGGATGGACAGACTAGCAATCAGCCCCAGCATTTT.

This clonotype appeared many times. The rearrangement links TRBV5-1 to TRBJ2-7; D is undetermined. The CDR3 consists of 13 residues. The V gene lost 0 bases and the J gene lost 9 bases, with 13 bases spanning the gap. Germline V gene data show CDR1 as SGHRS and CDR2 as YFSETQ. CDR3 loop: CASSLDYSRVQYF. Written as DNA, the CDR3 is TGCGCCAGCAGCTTGGATTACAGCCGGGTGCAGTACTTC.